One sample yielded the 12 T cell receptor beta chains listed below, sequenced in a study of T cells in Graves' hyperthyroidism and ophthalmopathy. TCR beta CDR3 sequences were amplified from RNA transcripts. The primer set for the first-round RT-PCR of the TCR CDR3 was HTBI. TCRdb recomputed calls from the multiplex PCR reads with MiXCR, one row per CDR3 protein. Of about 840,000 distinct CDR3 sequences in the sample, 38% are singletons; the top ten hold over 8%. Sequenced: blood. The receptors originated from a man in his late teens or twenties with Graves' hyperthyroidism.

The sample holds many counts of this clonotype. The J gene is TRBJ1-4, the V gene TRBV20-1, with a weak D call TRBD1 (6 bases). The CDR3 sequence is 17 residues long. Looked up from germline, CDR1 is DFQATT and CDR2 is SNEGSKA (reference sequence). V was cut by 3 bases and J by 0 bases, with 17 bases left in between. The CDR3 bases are TGCAGTGCTAGGGGAACAGGGCTTGAGGCAACTAATGAAAAACTGTTTTTT. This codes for CSARGTGLEATNEKLFF.

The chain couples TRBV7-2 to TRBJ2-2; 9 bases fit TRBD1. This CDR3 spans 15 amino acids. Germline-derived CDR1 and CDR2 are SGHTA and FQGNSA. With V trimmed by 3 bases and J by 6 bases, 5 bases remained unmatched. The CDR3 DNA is TGTGCCAGCAGCTTGTCAGGGACAGGGCCCGGGGAGCTGTTTTTT. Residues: CASSLSGTGPGELFF.

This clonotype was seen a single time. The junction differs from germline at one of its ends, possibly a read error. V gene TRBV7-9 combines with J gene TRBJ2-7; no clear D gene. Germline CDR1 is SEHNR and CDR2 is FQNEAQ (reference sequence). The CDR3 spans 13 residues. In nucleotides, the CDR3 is TGTACCAGCAGCTTGAATGGGATTCGGGAGCAGTACTTC. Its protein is CTSSLNGIREQYF.

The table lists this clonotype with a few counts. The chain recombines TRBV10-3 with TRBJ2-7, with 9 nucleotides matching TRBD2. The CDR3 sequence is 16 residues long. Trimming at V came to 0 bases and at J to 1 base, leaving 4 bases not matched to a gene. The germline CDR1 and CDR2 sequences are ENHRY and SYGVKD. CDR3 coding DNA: TGTGCCATCAGTGAGTCTAGCGGGAGACCATCCTACGAGCAGTACTTC. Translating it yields CAISESSGRPSYEQYF.

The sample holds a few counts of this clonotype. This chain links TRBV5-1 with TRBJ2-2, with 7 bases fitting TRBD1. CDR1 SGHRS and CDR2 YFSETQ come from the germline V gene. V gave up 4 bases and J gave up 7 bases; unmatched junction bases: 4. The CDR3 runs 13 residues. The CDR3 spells CASSQGGGGELFF. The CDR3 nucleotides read TGCGCCAGCAGCCAAGGGGGCGGCGGGGAGCTGTTTTTT.

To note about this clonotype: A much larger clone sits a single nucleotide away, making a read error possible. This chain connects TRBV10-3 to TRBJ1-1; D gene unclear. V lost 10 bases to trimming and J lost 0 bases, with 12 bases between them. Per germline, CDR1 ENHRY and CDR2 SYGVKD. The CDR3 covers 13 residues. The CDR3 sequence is CATNRWMNTEAFF. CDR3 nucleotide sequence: TGTGCCACCAATCGATGGATGAACACTGAAGCTTTCTTT.

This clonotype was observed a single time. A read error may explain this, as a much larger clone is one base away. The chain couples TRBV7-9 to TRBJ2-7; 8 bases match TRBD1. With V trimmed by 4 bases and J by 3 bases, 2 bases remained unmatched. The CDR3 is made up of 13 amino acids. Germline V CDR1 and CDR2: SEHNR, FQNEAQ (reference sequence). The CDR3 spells CASSWTGIYEQYF. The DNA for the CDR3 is TGTGCCAGCAGCTGGACAGGGATCTACGAGCAGTACTTC.

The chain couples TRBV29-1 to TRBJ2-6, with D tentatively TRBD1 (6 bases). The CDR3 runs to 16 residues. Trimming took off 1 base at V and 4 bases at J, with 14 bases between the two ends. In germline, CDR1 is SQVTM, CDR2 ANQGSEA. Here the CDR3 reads CSVEVVRTEGANVLTF. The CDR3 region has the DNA TGCAGCGTTGAAGTCGTTAGGACAGAAGGGGCCAACGTCCTGACTTTC.

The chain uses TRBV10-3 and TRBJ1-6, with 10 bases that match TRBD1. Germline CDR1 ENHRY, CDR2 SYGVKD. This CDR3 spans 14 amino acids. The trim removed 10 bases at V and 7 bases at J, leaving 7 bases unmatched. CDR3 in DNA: TGTGCCACCGGGACAGGGGACGGCAATTCACCCCTCCACTTT. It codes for CATGTGDGNSPLHF.

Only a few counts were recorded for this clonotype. The CDR3 loop is CASSVDSVSNQPQHF. The CDR3 DNA is TGTGCCAGCAGCGTAGATTCGGTTAGCAATCAGCCCCAGCATTTT. The chain links TRBV9 to TRBJ1-5; D is uncertain. Trimming shortened V by 0 bases and J by 0 bases, and 7 bases separated the two germline ends. CDR3 size: 15 residues. Germline assignment: CDR1 SGDLS and CDR2 YYNGEE.

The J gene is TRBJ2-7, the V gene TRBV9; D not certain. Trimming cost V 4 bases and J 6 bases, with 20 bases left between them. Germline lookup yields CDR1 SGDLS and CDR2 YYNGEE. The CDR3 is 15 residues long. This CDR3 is CASSQVRRPSGEQYF. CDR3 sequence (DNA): TGTGCCAGCAGCCAAGTACGACGACCTTCCGGCGAGCAGTACTTC.

CDR3 loop: CASNPRWVKETQYF. As DNA, the CDR3 is TGCGCCAGCAATCCTAGATGGGTTAAGGAGACCCAGTACTTC. The chain joins TRBV10-2 to TRBJ2-5; D unresolved. Germline-derived CDR1 and CDR2 are WSHSY and SAAADI. V was shortened by 7 bases and J by 5 bases, with 17 bases between the two germline ends. This CDR3 contains 14 residues.